What follows describes a single T cell receptor beta chain. The antigen is not known. This specimen comes from a study of CD8 T cells in ankylosing spondylitis. TCRdb re-called the 5' RACE reads through MiXCR, storing one row per CDR3 protein. The sample lists about 300,000 distinct CDR3 sequences, under 14% occurring once. Findings and limits, study-wide: There was a TCR beta motif, made of several highly homologous variants, that appeared characteristic of ankylosing spondylitis blood.

Germline V gives CDR1 MNHEY, CDR2 SMNVEV (reference sequence). CDR3 size: 15 residues. Trimming removed 0 bases at V and 12 bases at J, with 21 bases between. The receptor was isolated from a female donor with ankylosing spondylitis or in good health (not recorded which). Sequenced: blood, either unsorted or a sorted T cell fraction (not recorded which). The chain uses TRBV27 and TRBJ2-7, with a possible D match to TRBD1 (6 bases). Here the CDR3 reads CASSLSQVSQGATYF. The CDR3 region has the DNA TGTGCCAGCAGTTTATCCCAGGTATCACAGGGCGCGACGTACTTC.